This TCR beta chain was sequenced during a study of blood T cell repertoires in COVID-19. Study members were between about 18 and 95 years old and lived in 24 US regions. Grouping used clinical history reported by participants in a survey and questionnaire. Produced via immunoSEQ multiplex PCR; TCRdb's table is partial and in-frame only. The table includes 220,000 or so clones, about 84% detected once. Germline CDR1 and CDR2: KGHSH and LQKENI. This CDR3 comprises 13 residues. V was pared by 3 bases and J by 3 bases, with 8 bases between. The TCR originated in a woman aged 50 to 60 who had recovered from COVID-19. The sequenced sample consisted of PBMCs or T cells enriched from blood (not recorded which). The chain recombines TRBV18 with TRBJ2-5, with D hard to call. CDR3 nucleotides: TGTGCCAGCTCACCTGGGCCCGAAGAGACCCAGTACTTC. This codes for CASSPGPEETQYF.